The 7 T cell receptor beta chains in this list originate from one sample, sequenced in a study of OX40 agonist ivuxolimab in advanced cancers. Libraries were made using the immunoSEQ multiplex PCR assay. Imported from immuneACCESS, the table was reduced by TCRdb to in-frame sequences with V and J called. These copies leave out some clones; in studies compared against another copy, an unresolved V gene accounts for under half, and the cause of the remainder is not known. The sample table contains about 48,000 clones; only one count was recorded for 80% to 90% of them. The ten largest clonotypes hold about 7.7% of the sample. Material: CD4+ or CD8+ T cells sorted from blood, obtained in a trial of the OX40 agonist ivuxolimab. The receptors were sampled from an adult with an advanced solid tumor such as melanoma, head and neck, liver or kidney cancer.

V usage is TRBV5-1 and J usage is TRBJ2-4; D possibly corresponds to TRBD1 (6 bases). Germline V gene lookup returns CDR1 SGHRS and CDR2 YFSETQ. The ends were cut back, 4 bases at V and 6 bases at J, with 17 bases in the middle. The CDR3 runs 15 residues. The CDR3 reads CASSPGGGERNIQYF. The CDR3, as DNA: TGCGCCAGCAGCCCGGGTGGGGGCGAGAGAAACATTCAGTACTTC.

The rearrangement uses TRBV7-2 and TRBJ2-6; D is undetermined. Deletions cut 5 bases from V and 0 bases from J, with 8 bases between. The CDR3 length is 15 residues. The germline gives CDR1 SGHTA, CDR2 FQGNSA. CDR3 DNA: TGTGCCAGCAGCAGAGCTAGCTCTGGGGCCAACGTCCTGACTTTC. Protein sequence: CASSRASSGANVLTF.

The gene calls are TRBV7-2 and TRBJ2-7; TRBD2 matches at 7 bases. The CDR3 is made up of 13 amino acids. Germline V lookup: CDR1 SGHTA, CDR2 FQGNSA. Germline trimming cut 8 bases from V and 6 bases from J; bases unmatched to any gene: 10. CDR3 nucleotide sequence: TGTGCCAGCGGGCGGGAGACGGGGCGCGAGCAGTACTTC. Encoded protein: CASGRETGREQYF.

This chain links TRBV7-2 with TRBJ2-1; 7 bases map to TRBD1. V shed 1 base and J 2 bases; nucleotides not matched to a gene: 2. The germline CDR1 and CDR2 sequences are SGHTA and FQGNSA. The CDR3 consists of 15 residues. The CDR3 DNA reads as TGTGCCAGCAGCTTAGAAGGACAGGCCTACAATGAGCAGTTCTTC. Its protein is CASSLEGQAYNEQFF.

The V and J genes are TRBV5-1 and TRBJ2-3; D remains ambiguous. Germline CDR1 is SGHRS and CDR2 is YFSETQ. The CDR3 contains 14 residues. V lost 6 bases to trimming and J lost 6 bases, with 17 bases between them. The CDR3 sequence: CASTQIDSRDTQYF. The CDR3 coding sequence is TGCGCCAGCACGCAGATAGATTCCCGGGATACGCAGTATTTT.

The chain is built from TRBV9 and TRBJ1-2; TRBD1 aligns across 12 bases. Unmatched junction bases numbered 6, after V lost 6 bases and J lost 6 bases. CDR1 and CDR2 from the germline V gene are SGDLS and YYNGEE. The CDR3 spans 14 residues. Written as DNA, the CDR3 is TGTGCCAGCACCCCGGGACAGGGGGCGCATGGCTACACCTTC. This translates into CASTPGQGAHGYTF.

The CDR3 region has the DNA TGCAGCGTTGAAACGGGAAAGGGTGAAAAACTGTTTTTT. Its translation is CSVETGKGEKLFF. The rearrangement uses TRBV29-1 and TRBJ1-4, with no clear D. Germline values: CDR1 SQVTM, CDR2 ANQGSEA. V was pared by 2 bases and J by 7 bases, with 11 bases between. The CDR3 covers 13 residues.